The T cell receptor beta chain described here comes from a study of control samples from healthy donors and cancer patients. Profiling relied on immunoSEQ multiplex PCR, and the TCRdb table lists in-frame clones only, not all of them. The sample consists of under 450,000 clones, 90% of them appearing once. The CDR3 spans 15 residues. Trimming shortened V by 4 bases and J by 7 bases, and 19 bases separated the two germline ends. Looked up from germline, CDR1 is SEHNR and CDR2 is FQNEAQ (reference sequence). The rearrangement uses TRBV7-9 and TRBJ1-1, with D perhaps TRBD1 (5 bases). The receptor was derived from a man aged 40-50 years with head and neck cancer. Input material: PBMCs. The CDR3 DNA sequence: TGTGCCAGCAGCTCTATCGGTCAGGGTGGAGGTGAAGCTTTCTTT. This translates into CASSSIGQGGGEAFF. Filled out from reference TRBV7-9 and TRBJ1-1, the complete variable domain reads DTGVSQNPRHKITKRGQNVTFRCDPISEHNRLYWYRQTLGQGPEFLTYFQNEAQLEKSRLLSDRFSAERPKGSFSTLEIQRTEQGDSAMYLCASSSIGQGGGEAFFGQGTRLTVV.